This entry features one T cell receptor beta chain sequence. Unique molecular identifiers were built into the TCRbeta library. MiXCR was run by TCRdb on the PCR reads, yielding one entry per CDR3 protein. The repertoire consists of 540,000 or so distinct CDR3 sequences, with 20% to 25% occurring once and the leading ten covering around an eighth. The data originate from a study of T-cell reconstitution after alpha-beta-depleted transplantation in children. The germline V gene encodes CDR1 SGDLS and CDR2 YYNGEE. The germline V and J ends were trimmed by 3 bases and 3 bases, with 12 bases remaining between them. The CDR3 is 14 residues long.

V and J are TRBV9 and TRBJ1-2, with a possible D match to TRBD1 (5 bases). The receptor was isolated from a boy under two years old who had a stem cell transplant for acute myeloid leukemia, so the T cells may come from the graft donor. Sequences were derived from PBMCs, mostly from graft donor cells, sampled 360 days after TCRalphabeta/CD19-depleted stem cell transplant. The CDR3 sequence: CASSAGTTYYGYTF. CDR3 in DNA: TGTGCCAGCAGCGCAGGGACGACCTACTATGGCTACACCTTC.